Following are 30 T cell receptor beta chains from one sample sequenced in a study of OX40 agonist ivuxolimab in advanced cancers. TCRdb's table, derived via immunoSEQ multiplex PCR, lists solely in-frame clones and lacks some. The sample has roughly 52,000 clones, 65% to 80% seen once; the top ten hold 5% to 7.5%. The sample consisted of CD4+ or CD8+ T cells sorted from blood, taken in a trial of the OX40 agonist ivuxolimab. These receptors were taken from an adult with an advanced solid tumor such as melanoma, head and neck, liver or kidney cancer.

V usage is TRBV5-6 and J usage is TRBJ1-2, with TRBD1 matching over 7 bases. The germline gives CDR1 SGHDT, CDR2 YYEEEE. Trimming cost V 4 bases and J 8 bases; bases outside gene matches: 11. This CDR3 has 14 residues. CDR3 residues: CASSQQGRRVGYTF. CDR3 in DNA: TGTGCCAGCAGCCAACAGGGGCGGAGAGTAGGCTACACCTTC.

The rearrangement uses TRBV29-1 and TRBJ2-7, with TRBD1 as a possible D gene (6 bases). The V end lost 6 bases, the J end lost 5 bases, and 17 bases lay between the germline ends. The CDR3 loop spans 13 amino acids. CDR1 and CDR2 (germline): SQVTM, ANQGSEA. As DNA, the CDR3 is TGCAGCGTGGCCTGGACAGCGAACCACGAGCAGTACTTC. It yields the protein CSVAWTANHEQYF.

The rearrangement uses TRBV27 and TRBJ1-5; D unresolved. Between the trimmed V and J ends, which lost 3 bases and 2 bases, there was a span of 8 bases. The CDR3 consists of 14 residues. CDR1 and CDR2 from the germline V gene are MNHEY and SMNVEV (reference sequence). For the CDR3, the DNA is TGTGCCAGCAGTTTGGGGTGGGGCAATCAGCCCCAGCATTTT. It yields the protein CASSLGWGNQPQHF.

In DNA, the CDR3 is TGTGCCACCAGCAGGGGGGGCTGGGAATACTCTGGAAACACCATATATTTT. It specifies CATSRGGWEYSGNTIYF. The V call is TRBV15, the J call TRBJ1-3; perhaps TRBD1 as D (6 bases). Trimming removed 3 bases at V and 0 bases at J, with 15 bases between. The germline V gene encodes CDR1 LNHNV and CDR2 YYDKDF (reference sequence). The CDR3 sequence is 17 residues long. Using reference TRBV15 and TRBJ1-3 for the parts outside the CDR3, the full variable domain is DAMVIQNPRYQVTQFGKPVTLSCSQTLNHNVMYWYQQKSSQAPKLLFHYYDKDFNNEADTPDNFQSRRPNTSFCFLDIRSPGLGDTAMYLCATSRGGWEYSGNTIYFGEGSWLTVV.

The CDR3 is CASSFGTSYEQYF. The CDR3 bases are TGTGCCAGCAGCTTCGGGACCTCCTACGAGCAGTACTTC. This chain uses TRBV5-6 with TRBJ2-7; TRBD1 or TRBD2 may be the D gene (5 bases each). This CDR3 spans 13 amino acids. V shed 2 bases and J shed 0 bases, with 6 bases lying between them. From germline, CDR1 is SGHDT and CDR2 YYEEEE. Complete variable domain (other parts from reference TRBV5-6 and TRBJ2-7): DAGVTQSPTHLIKTRGQQVTLRCSPKSGHDTVSWYQQALGQGPQFIFQYYEEEERQRGNFPDRFSGHQFPNYSSELNVNALLLGDSALYLCASSFGTSYEQYFGPGTRLTVT.

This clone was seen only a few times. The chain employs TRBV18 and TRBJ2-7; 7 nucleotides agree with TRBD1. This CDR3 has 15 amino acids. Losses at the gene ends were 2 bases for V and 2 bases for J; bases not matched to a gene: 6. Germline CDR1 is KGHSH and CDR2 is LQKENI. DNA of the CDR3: TGTGCCAGCTCACCATACAGGGACAGCACCTACGAGCAGTACTTC. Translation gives CASSPYRDSTYEQYF.

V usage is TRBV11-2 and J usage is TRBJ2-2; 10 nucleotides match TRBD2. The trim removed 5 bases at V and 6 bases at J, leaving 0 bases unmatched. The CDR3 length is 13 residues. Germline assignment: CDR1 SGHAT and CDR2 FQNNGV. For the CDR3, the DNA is TGTGCCAGCAGCGGGACTAGCGCCGGGGAGCTGTTTTTT. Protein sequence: CASSGTSAGELFF. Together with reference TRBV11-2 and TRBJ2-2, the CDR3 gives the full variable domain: EAGVAQSPRYKIIEKRQSVAFWCNPISGHATLYWYQQILGQGPKLLIQFQNNGVVDDSQLPKDRFSAERLKGVDSTLKIQPAKLEDSAVYLCASSGTSAGELFFGEGSRLTVL.

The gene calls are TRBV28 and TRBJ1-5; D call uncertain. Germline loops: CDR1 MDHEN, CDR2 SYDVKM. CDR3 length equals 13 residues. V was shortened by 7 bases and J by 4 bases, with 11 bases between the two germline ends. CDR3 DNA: TGTGCCAGCACCTGGGTTCCAAATCAGCCCCAGCATTTT. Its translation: CASTWVPNQPQHF.

The CDR3 nucleotides read TGTGCCAGCAGTTTCCGGGACAGGGGAGGGCCCCAGCATTTT. Residues: CASSFRDRGGPQHF. The gene calls are TRBV27 and TRBJ1-5; 10 nucleotides match TRBD1. The V and J ends lost 3 bases and 9 bases, in that order; junction bases with no gene match: 5. Per the germline V gene, CDR1 is MNHEY and CDR2 is SMNVEV (reference sequence). The CDR3 loop spans 14 amino acids.

The CDR3 is CASSLLGQGETQYF. CDR3 sequence (DNA): TGCGCCAGCAGCTTGTTGGGACAGGGGGAGACCCAGTACTTC. This rearrangement joins TRBV5-1 to TRBJ2-5, with 10 bases aligning to TRBD1. Per germline, CDR1 SGHRS and CDR2 YFSETQ. CDR3 length: 14 residues. The junction had 2 bases not matched to a gene; V was cut back by 1 base and J by 5 bases.

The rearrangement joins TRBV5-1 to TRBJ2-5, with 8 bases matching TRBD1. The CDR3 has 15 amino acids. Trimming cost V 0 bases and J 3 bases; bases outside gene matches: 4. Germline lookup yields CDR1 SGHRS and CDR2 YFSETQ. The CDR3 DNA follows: TGCGCCAGCAGCTTGGGGACGGACAGGGAAGAGACCCAGTACTTC. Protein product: CASSLGTDREETQYF.

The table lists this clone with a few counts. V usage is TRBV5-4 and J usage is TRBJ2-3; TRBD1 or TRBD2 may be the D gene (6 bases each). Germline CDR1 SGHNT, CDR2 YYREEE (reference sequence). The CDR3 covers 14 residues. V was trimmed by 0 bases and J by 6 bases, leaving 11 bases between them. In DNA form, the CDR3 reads TGTGCCAGCAGCTTGGCGGGGGCTGGCGATACGCAGTATTTT. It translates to CASSLAGAGDTQYF.

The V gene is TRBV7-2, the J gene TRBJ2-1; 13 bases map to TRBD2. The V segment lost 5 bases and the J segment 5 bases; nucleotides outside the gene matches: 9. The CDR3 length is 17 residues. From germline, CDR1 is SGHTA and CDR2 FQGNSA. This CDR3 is CASSRGGTSGAHNEQFF. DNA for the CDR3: TGTGCCAGCAGCCGCGGCGGGACTAGCGGGGCACACAATGAGCAGTTCTTC.

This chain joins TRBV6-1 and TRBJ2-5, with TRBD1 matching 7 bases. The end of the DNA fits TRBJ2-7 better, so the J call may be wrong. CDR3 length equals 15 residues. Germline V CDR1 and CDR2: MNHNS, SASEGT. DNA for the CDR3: TGTGCCAGCTCCCTACGAGGGGACAGCCCATACGAGCAGTACTTC. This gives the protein CASSLRGDSPYEQYF.

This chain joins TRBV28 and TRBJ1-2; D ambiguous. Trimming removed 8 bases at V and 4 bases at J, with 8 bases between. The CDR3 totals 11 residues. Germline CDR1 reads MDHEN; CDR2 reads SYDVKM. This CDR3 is CASRMGYGYTF. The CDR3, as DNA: TGTGCCAGCCGAATGGGCTATGGCTACACCTTC.

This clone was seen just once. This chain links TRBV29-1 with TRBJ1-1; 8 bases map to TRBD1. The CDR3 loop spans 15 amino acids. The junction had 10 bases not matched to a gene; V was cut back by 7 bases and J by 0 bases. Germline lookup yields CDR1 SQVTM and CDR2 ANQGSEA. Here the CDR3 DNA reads TGCAGCGCACCCGGACAGGGTGCCTTGAACACTGAAGCTTTCTTT. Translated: CSAPGQGALNTEAFF.

The CDR3 DNA follows: TGTGCCAGCACCTCCCTTAGCCGACTCAATCAGCCCCAGCATTTT. It translates to CASTSLSRLNQPQHF. The chain has TRBV5-6 and TRBJ1-5; no clear D. Deletions cut 6 bases from V and 3 bases from J, with 16 bases between. This CDR3 is built from 15 residues. Germline V CDR1 and CDR2: SGHDT, YYEEEE. Drawing the rest from reference TRBV5-6 and TRBJ1-5, the complete variable domain is DAGVTQSPTHLIKTRGQQVTLRCSPKSGHDTVSWYQQALGQGPQFIFQYYEEEERQRGNFPDRFSGHQFPNYSSELNVNALLLGDSALYLCASTSLSRLNQPQHFGDGTRLSIL.

CDR3 DNA sequence: TGTGCCAGTAGTGCCTGGGGGAGGGGCTACGAGCAGTACTTC. It yields the protein CASSAWGRGYEQYF. The chain combines TRBV19 with TRBJ2-7, with TRBD2 identical over 7 bases. Germline V gene sequence: CDR1 LNHDA, CDR2 SQIVND (reference sequence). The CDR3 covers 14 residues. V trimming: 5 bases; J trimming: 3 bases; junction bases outside the gene matches: 7. Drawing the rest from reference TRBV19 and TRBJ2-7, the complete variable domain is DGGITQSPKYLFRKEGQNVTLSCEQNLNHDAMYWYRQDPGQGLRLIYYSQIVNDFQKGDIAEGYSVSREKKESFPLTVTSAQKNPTAFYLCASSAWGRGYEQYFGPGTRLTVT.

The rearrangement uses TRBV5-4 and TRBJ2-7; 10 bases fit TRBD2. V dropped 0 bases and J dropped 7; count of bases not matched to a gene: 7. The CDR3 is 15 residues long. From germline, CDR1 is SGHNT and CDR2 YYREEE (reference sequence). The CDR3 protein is CASSLGLAGAGEQYF. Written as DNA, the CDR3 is TGTGCCAGCAGCTTGGGCCTAGCGGGAGCGGGGGAGCAGTACTTC.

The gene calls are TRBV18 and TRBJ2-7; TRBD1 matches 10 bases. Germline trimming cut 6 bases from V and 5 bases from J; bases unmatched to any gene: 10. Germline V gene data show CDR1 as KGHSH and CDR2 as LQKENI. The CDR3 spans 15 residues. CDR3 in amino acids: CASSYTGTGVDEQYF. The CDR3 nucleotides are TGTGCCAGCTCGTATACCGGGACAGGGGTCGACGAGCAGTACTTC.

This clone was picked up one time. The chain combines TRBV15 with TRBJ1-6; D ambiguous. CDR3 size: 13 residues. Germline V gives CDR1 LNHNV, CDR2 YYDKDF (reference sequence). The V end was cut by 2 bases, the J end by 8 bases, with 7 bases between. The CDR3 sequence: CATSRQVDSPLHF. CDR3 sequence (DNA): TGTGCCACCAGCAGACAGGTTGATTCACCCCTCCACTTT.

The CDR3 DNA reads as TGTGCCAGCAGTGAATACCCGGGACAGGGGGAAAAACTGTTTTTT. Protein sequence: CASSEYPGQGEKLFF. V and J are TRBV25-1 and TRBJ1-4; 10 bases map to TRBD1. V lost 0 bases to trimming and J lost 8 bases; unmatched junction nucleotides: 3. This CDR3 is 15 amino acids long. Per the germline V gene, CDR1 is MGHDK and CDR2 is SYGVNS.

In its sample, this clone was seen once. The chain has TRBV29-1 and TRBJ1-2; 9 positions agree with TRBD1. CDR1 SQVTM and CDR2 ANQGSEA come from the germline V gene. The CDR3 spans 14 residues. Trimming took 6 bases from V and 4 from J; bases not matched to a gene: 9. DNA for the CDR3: TGCAGCGTGGCCGACAGGGGGTTTATCTATGGCTACACCTTC. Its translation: CSVADRGFIYGYTF.

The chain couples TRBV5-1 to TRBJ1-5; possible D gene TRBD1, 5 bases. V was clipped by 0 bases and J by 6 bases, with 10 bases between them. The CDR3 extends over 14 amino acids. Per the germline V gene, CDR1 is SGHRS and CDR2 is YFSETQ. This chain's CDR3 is CASSLAQGSQPQHF. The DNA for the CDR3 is TGCGCCAGCAGCTTGGCGCAGGGCAGTCAGCCCCAGCATTTT. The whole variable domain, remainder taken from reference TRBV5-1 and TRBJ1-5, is KAGVTQTPRYLIKTRGQQVTLSCSPISGHRSVSWYQQTPGQGLQFLFEYFSETQRNKGNFPGRFSGRQFSNSRSEMNVSTLELGDSALYLCASSLAQGSQPQHFGDGTRLSIL.

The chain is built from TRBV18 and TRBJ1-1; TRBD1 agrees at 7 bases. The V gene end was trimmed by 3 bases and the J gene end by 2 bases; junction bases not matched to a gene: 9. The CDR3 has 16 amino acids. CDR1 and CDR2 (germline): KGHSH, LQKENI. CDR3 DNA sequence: TGTGCCAGCTCACCGGGGACAGTGGGTCGAAACACTGAAGCTTTCTTT. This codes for CASSPGTVGRNTEAFF. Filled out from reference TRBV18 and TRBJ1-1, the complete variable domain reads NAGVMQNPRHLVRRRGQEARLRCSPMKGHSHVYWYRQLPEEGLKFMVYLQKENIIDESGMPKERFSAEFPKEGPSILRIQQVVRGDSAAYFCASSPGTVGRNTEAFFGQGTRLTVV.

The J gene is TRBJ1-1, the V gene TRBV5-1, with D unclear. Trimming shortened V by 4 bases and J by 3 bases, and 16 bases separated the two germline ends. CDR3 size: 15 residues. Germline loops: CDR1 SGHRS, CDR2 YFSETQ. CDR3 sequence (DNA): TGCGCCAGCAGCCGTCTGGCCGGATTGGACACTGAAGCTTTCTTT. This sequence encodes CASSRLAGLDTEAFF.

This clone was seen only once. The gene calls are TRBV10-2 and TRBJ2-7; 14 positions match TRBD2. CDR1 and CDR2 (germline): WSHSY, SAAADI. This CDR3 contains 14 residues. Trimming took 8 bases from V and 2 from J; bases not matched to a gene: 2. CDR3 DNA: TGCGCCAGCGAGGGACTAGCGGGAGCCTACGAGCAGTACTTC. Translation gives CASEGLAGAYEQYF.

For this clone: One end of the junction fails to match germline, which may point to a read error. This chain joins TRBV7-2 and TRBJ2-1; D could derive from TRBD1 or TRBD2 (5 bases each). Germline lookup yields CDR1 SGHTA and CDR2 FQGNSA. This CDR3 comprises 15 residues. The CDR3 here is CASSPFLGLGTVGVF. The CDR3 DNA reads TGTGCCAGCAGCCCCTTTCTTGGGCTGGGTACAGTGGGGGTCTTC.

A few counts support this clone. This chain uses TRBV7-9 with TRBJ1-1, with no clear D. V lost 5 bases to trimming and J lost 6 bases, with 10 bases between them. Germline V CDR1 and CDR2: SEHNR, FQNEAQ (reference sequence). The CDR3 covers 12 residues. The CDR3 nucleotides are TGTGCCAGCAGCCTAGGATGGTCTGAAGCTTTCTTT. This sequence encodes CASSLGWSEAFF.

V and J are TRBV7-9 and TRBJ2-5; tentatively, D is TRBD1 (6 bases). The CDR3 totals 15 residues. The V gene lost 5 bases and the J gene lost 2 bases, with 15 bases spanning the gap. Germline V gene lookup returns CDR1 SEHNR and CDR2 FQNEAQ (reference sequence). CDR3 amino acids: CASSVQGQPQETQYF. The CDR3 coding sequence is TGTGCCAGCAGCGTCCAGGGACAACCTCAAGAGACCCAGTACTTC. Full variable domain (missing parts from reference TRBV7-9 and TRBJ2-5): DTGVSQNPRHKITKRGQNVTFRCDPISEHNRLYWYRQTLGQGPEFLTYFQNEAQLEKSRLLSDRFSAERPKGSFSTLEIQRTEQGDSAMYLCASSVQGQPQETQYFGPGTRLLVL.